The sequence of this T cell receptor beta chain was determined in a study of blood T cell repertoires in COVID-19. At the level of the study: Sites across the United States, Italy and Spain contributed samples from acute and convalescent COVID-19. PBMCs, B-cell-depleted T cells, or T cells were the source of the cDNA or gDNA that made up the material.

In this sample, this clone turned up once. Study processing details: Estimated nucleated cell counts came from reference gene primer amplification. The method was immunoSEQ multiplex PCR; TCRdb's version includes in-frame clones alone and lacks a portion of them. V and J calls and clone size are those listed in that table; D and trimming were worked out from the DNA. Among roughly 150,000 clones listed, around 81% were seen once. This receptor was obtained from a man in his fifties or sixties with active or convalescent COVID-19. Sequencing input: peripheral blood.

The CDR3 here is CASSSGTYTEAFF. CDR3 in DNA: TGTGCCAGCAGTTCAGGGACATACACTGAAGCTTTCTTT. The chain carries TRBV28 and TRBJ1-1; tentative D call: TRBD1 (6 bases). The germline V gene encodes CDR1 MDHEN and CDR2 SYDVKM. The CDR3 consists of 13 residues. Trimming stripped 4 bases from V and 3 bases from J, with 9 bases between. The full variable domain, its missing parts supplied by reference TRBV28 and TRBJ1-1, is DVKVTQSSRYLVKRTGEKVFLECVQDMDHENMFWYRQDPGLGLRLIYFSYDVKMKEKGDIPEGYSVSREKKERFSLILESASTNQTSMYLCASSSGTYTEAFFGQGTRLTVV.